Listed here are 17 T cell receptor beta chains from one sample, sequenced in a study of cytomegalovirus exposure and HLA in healthy donors (TCRdb year 2017). Libraries were prepared through the immunoSEQ multiplex PCR assay. For the multiplex PCR, a mixture combining 60 forward primers for TCR Vbeta segments and 13 reverse primers for TCR Jbeta segments was used. TCRdb limited this immuneACCESS table to in-frame rearrangements with V and J called. A share of clones is missing; checked studies link under half to unresolved V genes, and the rest is unexplained. This sample is represented by 200,000 to 250,000 clones; 70% to 80% of them were singletons. The ten largest clonotypes hold 3.8% of the sample. Sequenced: PBMCs. These TCRs come from a male donor in good health and CMV-seronegative.

In its sample, this clone was seen once. V and J are TRBV29-1 and TRBJ2-7; TRBD1 aligns across 8 bases. Germline V gives CDR1 SQVTM, CDR2 ANQGSEA. Germline trimming cut 6 bases from V and 2 bases from J; bases unmatched to any gene: 6. The CDR3 runs 13 residues. CDR3 protein: CSVSGQGTYEQYF. DNA for the CDR3: TGCAGCGTCTCCGGACAGGGAACCTACGAGCAGTACTTC.

This clone has a handful of counts. The DNA for the CDR3 is TGTGCCAGCAGCCGTGGACTAGCGGCCCAAGAGACCCAGTACTTC. This codes for CASSRGLAAQETQYF. The chain carries TRBV11-3 and TRBJ2-5; TRBD2 matches 10 bases. This CDR3 is built from 15 residues. The V segment lost 5 bases and the J segment 1 base; nucleotides outside the gene matches: 4. Germline CDR1 reads SGHNT; CDR2 reads YENEEA.

The chain carries TRBV5-1 and TRBJ2-1; 9 nucleotides match TRBD2. Looked up from germline, CDR1 is SGHRS and CDR2 is YFSETQ. The CDR3 consists of 16 residues. Losses at the gene ends were 5 bases for V and 3 bases for J; bases not matched to a gene: 9. The CDR3 loop reads CASRQGLAGSYNEQFF. The DNA of the CDR3 is TGCGCCAGCAGGCAGGGGCTAGCGGGGAGCTACAATGAGCAGTTCTTC. The entire variable domain, with the rest obtained from reference TRBV5-1 and TRBJ2-1, is as follows: KAGVTQTPRYLIKTRGQQVTLSCSPISGHRSVSWYQQTPGQGLQFLFEYFSETQRNKGNFPGRFSGRQFSNSRSEMNVSTLELGDSALYLCASRQGLAGSYNEQFFGPGTRLTVL.

This clone occurred once. The J gene is TRBJ2-1, the V gene TRBV21-1; TRBD1 is the table's D call and was not checked against the DNA. TRBV21-1 is a recognized pseudogene. The CDR3 is 15 amino acids. The CDR3 here is CASSDRAEEYNEQFF. The CDR3 DNA follows: TGTGCCAGCAGCGACAGGGCAGAGGAGTACAATGAGCAGTTCTTC.

CDR3 sequence: CASSFQGGNQPQHF. The CDR3 coding sequence is TGTGCCAGCAGCTTTCAGGGTGGCAATCAGCCCCAGCATTTT. J is TRBJ1-5 and V is TRBV7-2; a possible D gene is TRBD1 (5 bases). Trimming left V 3 bases short and J 2 bases short, with 8 bases between. The CDR3 has 14 amino acids. Germline V gene lookup returns CDR1 SGHTA and CDR2 FQGNSA.

This clone came up once. The J gene is TRBJ2-7, the V gene TRBV5-1; 9 bases fit TRBD1. The germline V gene has CDR1 SGHRS and CDR2 YFSETQ. With V trimmed by 0 bases and J by 2 bases, 6 bases remained unmatched. The CDR3 spans 16 residues. CDR3 region: CASSLGGQGSTYEQYF. The CDR3 nucleotides read TGCGCCAGCAGCTTGGGGGGACAGGGTTCAACCTACGAGCAGTACTTC.

The genes are TRBV9 and TRBJ1-1; no clear D gene. V lost 0 bases, J lost 0 bases, and 6 bases lay in between. The CDR3 runs to 14 residues. Germline V lookup: CDR1 SGDLS, CDR2 YYNGEE. CDR3 loop: CASSVEQLNTEAFF. For the CDR3, the DNA is TGTGCCAGCAGCGTAGAACAATTGAACACTGAAGCTTTCTTT.

The chain joins TRBV25-1 to TRBJ2-1; the match to TRBD2 covers 8 bases. The germline CDR1 and CDR2 sequences are MGHDK and SYGVNS. The CDR3 extends over 15 amino acids. Unmatched junction bases numbered 9, after V lost 5 bases and J lost 6 bases. In nucleotides, the CDR3 is TGTGCCAGCAGTCCCTTAGCGGGGATATCCAATGAGCAGTTCTTC. Protein product: CASSPLAGISNEQFF.

V usage is TRBV25-1 and J usage is TRBJ1-1, with D possibly matching TRBD1 (5 bases). The CDR3 extends over 14 amino acids. Per the germline V gene, CDR1 is MGHDK and CDR2 is SYGVNS. V lost 3 bases and J lost 4, with 12 bases in between. DNA of the CDR3: TGTGCCAGCAGTGATTGGGGGAGGGGCACTGAAGCTTTCTTT. Its protein is CASSDWGRGTEAFF.

The chain carries TRBV5-1 and TRBJ2-4; 7 nucleotides line up with TRBD2. J lost 8 bases, V lost 4 bases, and 15 bases had no gene match. Per the germline V gene, CDR1 is SGHRS and CDR2 is YFSETQ. This CDR3 is built from 16 residues. In DNA, the CDR3 is TGCGCCAGCAGCCAAACCGGCTGGGGGGAGGGTGACATTCAGTACTTC. This gives the protein CASSQTGWGEGDIQYF. Looking up the rest from reference TRBV5-1 and TRBJ2-4 gives the full variable domain: KAGVTQTPRYLIKTRGQQVTLSCSPISGHRSVSWYQQTPGQGLQFLFEYFSETQRNKGNFPGRFSGRQFSNSRSEMNVSTLELGDSALYLCASSQTGWGEGDIQYFGAGTRLSVL.

This rearrangement joins TRBV5-1 to TRBJ2-4, with a tentative D call TRBD2 (5 bases). The CDR3 has 12 amino acids. Germline V gene lookup returns CDR1 SGHRS and CDR2 YFSETQ. V lost 4 bases and J 6 bases, leaving 8 bases between the germline ends. The CDR3 sequence: CASSAEGNIQYF. The CDR3 DNA follows: TGCGCCAGCAGCGCCGAGGGAAACATTCAGTACTTC.

This clone came up once. The chain uses TRBV7-3 and TRBJ2-1; 8 bases line up with TRBD1. V lost 5 bases, J lost 2 bases, and 8 bases stayed unmatched. The CDR3 sequence is 16 residues long. The germline CDR1 and CDR2 sequences are SGHTA and FQGTGA. CDR3: CASSGGQGGTYNEQFF. The CDR3 nucleotides are TGTGCCAGCAGCGGAGGACAGGGCGGGACCTACAATGAGCAGTTCTTC.

V gene TRBV29-1 combines with J gene TRBJ2-5; D gene uncertain. V lost 2 bases, J lost 3 bases, and 10 bases lay in between. CDR3 length: 13 amino acids. In germline, CDR1 is SQVTM, CDR2 ANQGSEA. The CDR3 DNA sequence: TGCAGCGTTGAACTCTCCGGTAAAGAGACCCAGTACTTC. Its protein product is CSVELSGKETQYF.

This chain connects TRBV18 to TRBJ2-5; 14 positions agree with TRBD2. Germline V CDR1 and CDR2: KGHSH, LQKENI. The CDR3 length is 17 residues. The junction had 7 bases not matched to a gene; V was cut back by 2 bases and J by 5 bases. The CDR3 spells CASSPNGLAGGVETQYF. The CDR3 DNA reads TGTGCCAGCTCACCAAACGGACTAGCGGGAGGTGTGGAGACCCAGTACTTC.

Comment on this clone: A read error may account for a junction end that differs from germline. The chain links TRBV6-1 to TRBJ2-7; 9 bases align to TRBD1. The CDR3 length is 15 residues. The V gene's germline CDR1 is MNHNS and CDR2 SASEGT. CDR3 nucleotide sequence: TGTGCCAGCAGCGAAGCCTGGGACAGGGACTACGAGCAGTACTTC. This translates into CASSEAWDRDYEQYF.

The chain links TRBV5-1 to TRBJ2-3; TRBD2 matches 8 bases. V gave up 6 bases and J gave up 4 bases; unmatched junction bases: 7. The CDR3 extends over 14 amino acids. From germline, CDR1 is SGHRS and CDR2 YFSETQ. CDR3 amino acids: CASNTGGRADTQYF. The DNA of the CDR3 is TGCGCCAGCAACACGGGAGGGAGAGCAGATACGCAGTATTTT.

The V gene is TRBV5-1, the J gene TRBJ2-3, with D possibly TRBD1 on 5 matching bases. Trimming stripped 3 bases from V and 0 bases from J, with 8 bases between. Looked up from germline, CDR1 is SGHRS and CDR2 is YFSETQ. This CDR3 region has 14 residues. The CDR3 sequence is CASSSDSSTDTQYF. The CDR3 nucleotides are TGCGCCAGCAGCTCCGACAGCAGCACAGATACGCAGTATTTT.